The source of this T cell receptor beta chain is a study of control samples from healthy donors and cancer patients. This CDR3 comprises 11 residues. The ends were cut back, 9 bases at V and 5 bases at J, with 7 bases in the middle. Germline-derived CDR1 and CDR2 are SNHLY and FYNNEI. The method was immunoSEQ multiplex PCR; TCRdb's version includes in-frame clones alone and lacks a portion of them. The repertoire includes around 150,000 clones, roughly 94% of them detected once, and 11% to 15% sits in the top ten. The receptor was isolated from a man between 60 and 75 years old with colorectal cancer. V gene TRBV2 combines with J gene TRBJ1-4; D is undetermined. The specimen sequenced was PBMCs. The CDR3 here is CARGSNEKLFF. DNA of the CDR3: TGTGCCAGAGGGTCCAATGAAAAACTGTTTTTT.